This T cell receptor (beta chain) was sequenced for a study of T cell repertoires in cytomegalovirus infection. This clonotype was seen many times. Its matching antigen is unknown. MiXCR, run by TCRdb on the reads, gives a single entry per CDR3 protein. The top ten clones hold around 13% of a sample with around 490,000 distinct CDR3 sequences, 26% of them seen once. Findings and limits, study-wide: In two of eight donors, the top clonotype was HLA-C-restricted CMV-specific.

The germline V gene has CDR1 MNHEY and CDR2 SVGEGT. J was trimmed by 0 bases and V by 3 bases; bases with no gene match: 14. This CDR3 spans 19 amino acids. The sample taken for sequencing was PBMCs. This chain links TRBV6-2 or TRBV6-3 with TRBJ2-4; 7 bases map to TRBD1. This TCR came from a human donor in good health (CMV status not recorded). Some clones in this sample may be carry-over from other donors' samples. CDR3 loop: CASSYDTKDRTLAKNIQYF. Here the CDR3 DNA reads TGTGCCAGCAGTTATGATACAAAGGACAGGACACTAGCCAAAAACATTCAGTACTTC.